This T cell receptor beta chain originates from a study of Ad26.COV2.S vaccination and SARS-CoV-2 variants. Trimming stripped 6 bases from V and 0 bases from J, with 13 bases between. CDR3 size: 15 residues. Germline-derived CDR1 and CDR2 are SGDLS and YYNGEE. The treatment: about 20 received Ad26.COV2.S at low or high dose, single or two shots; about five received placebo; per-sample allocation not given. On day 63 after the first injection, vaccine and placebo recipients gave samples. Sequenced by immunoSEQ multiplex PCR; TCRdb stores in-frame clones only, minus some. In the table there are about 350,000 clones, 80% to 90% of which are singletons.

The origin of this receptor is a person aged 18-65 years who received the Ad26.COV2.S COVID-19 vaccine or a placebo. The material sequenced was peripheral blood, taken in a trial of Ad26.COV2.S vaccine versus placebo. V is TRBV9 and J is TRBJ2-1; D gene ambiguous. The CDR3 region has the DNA TGTGCCAGCAAGAGAGACCAGAGCTCCTACAATGAGCAGTTCTTC. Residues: CASKRDQSSYNEQFF. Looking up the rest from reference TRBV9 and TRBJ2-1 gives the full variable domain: DSGVTQTPKHLITATGQRVTLRCSPRSGDLSVYWYQQSLDQGLQFLIQYYNGEERAKGNILERFSAQQFPDLHSELNLSSLELGDSALYFCASKRDQSSYNEQFFGPGTRLTVL.